The next 18 T cell receptor beta chains were all read from a single sample in a study of neurological immune-mediated disorders. TCRdb redid the calling of the 5' RACE reads with MiXCR, one entry per CDR3 protein. The sample shows more than 40,000 distinct CDR3 sequences, 1.9% of them seen only once. Sequenced: PBMCs. These receptors were collected from a woman in her thirties or forties with multiple sclerosis.

This clonotype has a count of ten or more. The J gene is TRBJ2-1, the V gene TRBV9; 7 bases match TRBD2. CDR3 length: 14 amino acids. J gave up 9 bases and V 0 bases, and 6 bases lay outside the gene matches. Looked up from germline, CDR1 is SGDLS and CDR2 is YYNGEE. The CDR3 region has the DNA TGTGCCAGCAGCGTAGGAGGAGGGAGGGGTGAGCAGTTCTTC. This encodes CASSVGGGRGEQFF.

This clonotype appeared a few times. A much larger clone differs from this one at a single base, so this may be a read error. Since the CDR3 does not end with the conserved phenylalanine or tryptophan, this likely comes from a read error. V is TRBV5-1 and J is TRBJ1-2, with D maybe TRBD1 (5 bases). V shed 0 bases and J shed 6 bases, with 15 bases lying between them. The CDR3 length is 15 residues. CDR1 SGHRS and CDR2 YFSETQ come from the germline V gene. DNA of the CDR3: TGCGCCAGCAGCTTGGTATCTCCAGGGATGGATGGCTACACCTGC. Protein: CASSLVSPGMDGYTC.

This clonotype was detected many times. The rearrangement joins TRBV20-1 to TRBJ1-2; D is perhaps TRBD1 (5 bases). V lost 6 bases, J lost 4 bases, and 15 bases lay in between. This CDR3 has 13 amino acids. The V gene's germline CDR1 is DFQATT and CDR2 SNEGSKA (reference sequence). The CDR3 DNA sequence: TGCAGTGCCCCCTCTTTGGGGGGCTATGGCTACACCTTC. It yields the protein CSAPSLGGYGYTF.

This clonotype was recorded many times. The chain links TRBV5-1 to TRBJ1-6; D is ambiguous. In germline, CDR1 is SGHRS, CDR2 YFSETQ. The CDR3 runs to 12 residues. V dropped 3 bases and J dropped 7 bases, with 5 bases sitting between them. In nucleotides, the CDR3 is TGCGCCAGCAGCTCACAAAATTCACCCCTCCACTTT. Amino acid sequence: CASSSQNSPLHF. Combining the CDR3 with reference TRBV5-1 and TRBJ1-6 gives the whole variable domain KAGVTQTPRYLIKTRGQQVTLSCSPISGHRSVSWYQQTPGQGLQFLFEYFSETQRNKGNFPGRFSGRQFSNSRSEMNVSTLELGDSALYLCASSSQNSPLHFGNGTRLTVT.

This clonotype has at least ten counts. J is TRBJ1-1 and V is TRBV20-1; 10 bases map to TRBD1. Germline V gene lookup returns CDR1 DFQATT and CDR2 SNEGSKA (reference sequence). The CDR3 is 17 amino acids. The J segment lost 1 base and the V segment lost 4 bases, leaving 12 bases of the junction unmatched. DNA of the CDR3: TGCAGTGCTAATACCCCCTGGGGACAGGGGAAGAACACTGAAGCTTTCTTT. Translation: CSANTPWGQGKNTEAFF.

This clonotype is deemed medium-sized. The chain is built from TRBV20-1 and TRBJ2-3; 8 positions agree with TRBD2. In germline, CDR1 is DFQATT, CDR2 SNEGSKA (reference sequence). The J segment lost 5 bases and the V segment lost 3 bases, leaving 4 bases of the junction unmatched. The CDR3 contains 13 residues. Here the CDR3 reads CSASGGAEDTQYF. In nucleotides, the CDR3 is TGCAGTGCTAGCGGGGGGGCCGAAGATACGCAGTATTTT.

This clonotype was observed many times. The gene calls are TRBV12-3 or TRBV12-4 and TRBJ1-4; D unclear. The V end lost 1 base, the J end lost 6 bases, and 9 bases lay between the germline ends. The CDR3 sequence is 14 residues long. CDR3 DNA: TGTGCCAGCAGTTTAGACAGCTGGGATGAAAAACTGTTTTTT. It specifies CASSLDSWDEKLFF.

This clonotype was picked up many times. The chain is built from TRBV4-1 and TRBJ1-1, with TRBD1 as a possible D gene (6 bases). From germline, CDR1 is MGHRA and CDR2 YSYEKL. The CDR3 is 15 residues long. V was shortened by 4 bases and J by 3 bases, with 15 bases between the two germline ends. CDR3 nucleotides: TGCGCCAGCAGCCCCCGGGGAGGGGGGGACACTGAAGCTTTCTTT. This sequence encodes CASSPRGGGDTEAFF.

This clonotype was detected ten times or more. V gene TRBV4-1 combines with J gene TRBJ1-5; perhaps TRBD1 as D (5 bases). Trimming pared 6 bases from V and 4 bases from J, leaving 16 bases between. This CDR3 region has 15 residues. Germline V gene sequence: CDR1 MGHRA, CDR2 YSYEKL. CDR3 in DNA: TGCGCCAGCAGTCACCCTTCAGGGCCTAATCAGCCCCAGCATTTT. It yields the protein CASSHPSGPNQPQHF.

Many counts were recorded for this clonotype. The chain recombines TRBV5-1 with TRBJ2-3; 8 bases line up with TRBD2. The ends lost 4 bases at V and 5 bases at J; junction bases unmatched: 15. CDR1 is SGHRS and CDR2 is YFSETQ in the germline V gene. This CDR3 has 17 residues. The CDR3 DNA reads TGCGCCAGCAGCGCCTCCCTGTCCGGGGGGGCCGAAGATACGCAGTATTTT. It encodes CASSASLSGGAEDTQYF.

This clonotype was counted ten times or more. This chain links TRBV5-1 with TRBJ1-2; D might be TRBD1 (6 bases). The CDR3 totals 14 residues. V dropped 4 bases and J dropped 4 bases, with 14 bases sitting between them. Germline-derived CDR1 and CDR2 are SGHRS and YFSETQ. The CDR3 here is CASSKDRTGYGYTF. Here the CDR3 DNA reads TGCGCCAGCAGCAAGGACAGAACTGGCTATGGCTACACCTTC.

There are many counts of this clonotype. The rearrangement joins TRBV4-1 to TRBJ2-7; D call uncertain. The V end was cut by 1 base, the J end by 5 bases, with 12 bases between. CDR1 MGHRA and CDR2 YSYEKL come from the germline V gene. The CDR3 loop spans 14 amino acids. The CDR3 DNA follows: TGCGCCAGCAGCCAAGGGTTGGGATGGAACGAGCAGTACTTC. Amino acid sequence: CASSQGLGWNEQYF.

There are many counts of this clonotype. This sequence joins TRBV19 and TRBJ2-1; D is tentatively TRBD1 or TRBD2 (6 bases each). In germline, CDR1 is LNHDA, CDR2 SQIVND (reference sequence). V shed 8 bases and J shed 0 bases, with 20 bases lying between them. There are 17 residues in the CDR3. The CDR3 coding sequence is TGTGCCAGTTGCCCATCCCGGGGGCGAAGCTCCTACAATGAGCAGTTCTTC. Translating gives CASCPSRGRSSYNEQFF.

This clonotype occurred many times. The chain employs TRBV4-1 and TRBJ2-7, with a weak D call TRBD2 (7 bases). This CDR3 region has 17 residues. The germline gives CDR1 MGHRA, CDR2 YSYEKL. V was pared by 1 base and J by 0 bases, with 16 bases between. CDR3 DNA sequence: TGCGCCAGCAGCCAAGTACACCGGGGGGCCATCTCCTACGAGCAGTACTTC. Its translation: CASSQVHRGAISYEQYF.

At least ten counts were recorded for this clonotype. The chain is built from TRBV15 and TRBJ2-2, with 7 nucleotides matching TRBD2. With 5 bases clipped from V and 1 base from J, the junction kept 19 bases outside the gene matches. There are 20 residues in the CDR3. Per the germline V gene, CDR1 is LNHNV and CDR2 is YYDKDF (reference sequence). The DNA for the CDR3 is TGTGCCACCAGCGGATGGGCGGGGGACCCGACTTCACTGAACACCGGGGAGCTGTTTTTT. Residues: CATSGWAGDPTSLNTGELFF. Variable domain in full (rest from reference TRBV15 and TRBJ2-2): DAMVIQNPRYQVTQFGKPVTLSCSQTLNHNVMYWYQQKSSQAPKLLFHYYDKDFNNEADTPDNFQSRRPNTSFCFLDIRSPGLGDTAMYLCATSGWAGDPTSLNTGELFFGEGSRLTVL.

This clonotype occurred many times. The chain has TRBV5-1 and TRBJ1-6; TRBD1 matches at 7 bases. V lost 0 bases and J lost 7; bases outside the gene matches: 4. The germline V gene encodes CDR1 SGHRS and CDR2 YFSETQ. The CDR3 is made up of 15 amino acids. The CDR3 is CASSLGGTENSPLHF. The CDR3 nucleotides are TGCGCCAGCAGCTTGGGCGGGACAGAGAATTCACCCCTCCACTTT.

This clonotype was seen a few times. This could be a read error, since a much larger clone is one nucleotide away. This sequence joins TRBV27 and TRBJ2-3; the D gene is possibly TRBD2 (6 bases). The V end lost 6 bases, the J end lost 7 bases, and 20 bases lay between the germline ends. The germline V gene encodes CDR1 MNHEY and CDR2 SMNVEV (reference sequence). The CDR3 is 15 residues long. DNA of the CDR3: TGTGCCAGCAGAGAGGTAGGGACTGGAGCCTATACGCAGTATTTT. Its translation is CASREVGTGAYTQYF.

This clonotype was seen repeatedly, ten times or more. The rearrangement joins TRBV10-3 to TRBJ2-1; 10 bases fit TRBD1. Unmatched junction bases numbered 3, after V lost 2 bases and J lost 5 bases. CDR3 length equals 15 residues. Germline V gene sequence: CDR1 ENHRY, CDR2 SYGVKD. In nucleotides, the CDR3 is TGTGCCATCAGTGAGAGGGGGACAGGGGACAATGAGCAGTTCTTC. Translation: CAISERGTGDNEQFF.